These 25 T cell receptor beta chains were all obtained from the same sample, sequenced in a study of cytomegalovirus exposure and HLA in healthy donors. It was with 60 Vbeta and 13 Jbeta primers that the PCR ran. Method: immunoSEQ multiplex PCR; TCRdb's copy keeps in-frame clones and lacks some. The sample holds 100,000 to 150,000 clones, 70% to 80% seen once. Sequenced sample: PBMCs. These receptors were obtained from an older woman in good health and CMV-seronegative.

In DNA, the CDR3 is TGTGCCAGCAGTGCCCGTATTGAGGGTCTCGCTGAAGCTTTCTTT. It codes for CASSARIEGLAEAFF. The V gene is TRBV6-1, the J gene TRBJ1-1; the D is unclear. Trimming pared 4 bases from V and 6 bases from J, leaving 18 bases between. Per germline, CDR1 MNHNS and CDR2 SASEGT. The CDR3 extends over 15 amino acids.

The CDR3 DNA is TGTGCCAGCAGTTTAATCAGGGGGAACTATGGCTACACCTTC. Protein product: CASSLIRGNYGYTF. This rearrangement joins TRBV7-2 to TRBJ1-2; 7 bases map to TRBD1. The V gene end was trimmed by 6 bases and the J gene end by 2 bases; junction bases not matched to a gene: 6. This CDR3 region has 14 residues. The germline V gene encodes CDR1 SGHTA and CDR2 FQGNSA.

Note on this clone: Within the sample, other DNA sequences also encode this same CDR3. The chain carries TRBV5-1 and TRBJ1-1; D possibly corresponds to TRBD1 (5 bases). V lost 0 bases and J lost 1, with 7 bases in between. The CDR3 sequence is 14 residues long. In germline, CDR1 is SGHRS, CDR2 YFSETQ. CDR3 DNA: TGCGCCAGCAGCTTGGCCGGGGGGAACACTGAAGCTTTCTTT. Encoded protein: CASSLAGGNTEAFF. The variable domain in full, completed from reference TRBV5-1 and TRBJ1-1, reads KAGVTQTPRYLIKTRGQQVTLSCSPISGHRSVSWYQQTPGQGLQFLFEYFSETQRNKGNFPGRFSGRQFSNSRSEMNVSTLELGDSALYLCASSLAGGNTEAFFGQGTRLTVV.

The chain combines TRBV7-2 with TRBJ2-1, with 11 bases identical to TRBD2. J gave up 4 bases and V 1 base, and 3 bases lay outside the gene matches. This CDR3 comprises 16 residues. Germline CDR1 and CDR2: SGHTA and FQGNSA. This CDR3 is CASSLEGTSGYNEQFF. DNA for the CDR3: TGTGCCAGCAGCTTAGAGGGGACTAGCGGTTACAATGAGCAGTTCTTC.

The V and J genes are TRBV5-5 and TRBJ2-1; the match to TRBD1 covers 7 bases. The CDR3 covers 16 residues. Germline lookup yields CDR1 SGHKS and CDR2 YYEKEE (reference sequence). Unmatched junction bases numbered 17, after V lost 4 bases and J lost 10 bases. CDR3 region: CASSPTSRGQVSEQFF. DNA for the CDR3: TGTGCCAGCAGCCCTACAAGCCGCGGACAGGTTTCAGAGCAGTTCTTC.

CDR3 sequence: CASSVQGGTDTQYF. CDR3 DNA sequence: TGCGCCAGCAGTGTACAGGGAGGGACAGATACGCAGTATTTT. The genes are TRBV5-1 and TRBJ2-3, with D maybe TRBD2 (7 bases). This CDR3 spans 14 amino acids. V dropped 5 bases and J dropped 3 bases, with 13 bases sitting between them. Germline assignment: CDR1 SGHRS and CDR2 YFSETQ.

This chain links TRBV13 with TRBJ2-5; the match to TRBD1 covers 11 bases. With V trimmed by 2 bases and J by 4 bases, 6 bases remained unmatched. Germline loops: CDR1 PRHDT, CDR2 FYEKMQ (reference sequence). The CDR3 length is 16 residues. CDR3 residues: CASSLLTGTGGETQYF. The CDR3 coding sequence is TGTGCCAGCAGCTTACTCACCGGGACAGGGGGAGAGACCCAGTACTTC.

The gene calls are TRBV19 and TRBJ1-5, with D tentatively TRBD1 (5 bases). The V and J ends lost 8 bases and 6 bases respectively, with 8 bases between them. CDR1 and CDR2 from the germline V gene are LNHDA and SQIVND (reference sequence). The CDR3 is 11 amino acids. CDR3 sequence (DNA): TGTGCCAGTGGACAAGTTCAGCCCCAGCATTTT. Its translation: CASGQVQPQHF.

There are a few counts of this clone. The V call is TRBV6-6, the J call TRBJ1-1; the match to TRBD1 covers 10 bases. V dropped 6 bases and J dropped 4; count of bases not matched to a gene: 2. Germline loops: CDR1 MNHNY, CDR2 SVGAGI (reference sequence). This CDR3 spans 13 amino acids. The CDR3 region is CASSDRGPTEAFF. In DNA form, the CDR3 reads TGTGCCAGCAGCGACAGGGGGCCCACTGAAGCTTTCTTT.

V and J are TRBV30 and TRBJ2-7; TRBD1 aligns across 8 bases. Germline CDR1 is GTSNPN and CDR2 is SVGIG (reference sequence). The CDR3 has 14 amino acids. Trimming cost V 3 bases and J 3 bases; bases outside gene matches: 7. The CDR3 region has the DNA TGTGCCTGGAGGACGACAGGGGTCTTCTACGAGCAGTACTTC. This gives the protein CAWRTTGVFYEQYF. The variable domain in full, with the rest retrieved from reference TRBV30 and TRBJ2-7, is SQTIHQWPATLVQPVGSPLSLECTVEGTSNPNLYWYRQAAGRGLQLLFYSVGIGQISSEVPQNLSASRPQDRQFILSSKKLLLSDSGFYLCAWRTTGVFYEQYFGPGTRLTVT.

The chain employs TRBV19 and TRBJ2-7, with 15 bases lining up with TRBD2. Germline V lookup: CDR1 LNHDA, CDR2 SQIVND (reference sequence). This CDR3 has 18 residues. Unmatched junction bases numbered 11, after V lost 5 bases and J lost 3 bases. In DNA, the CDR3 is TGTGCCAGTAGTCGGACTAGCGGGAGGGGGGGAGGCCTCTACGAGCAGTACTTC. Amino acids: CASSRTSGRGGGLYEQYF.

V usage is TRBV6-1 and J usage is TRBJ2-5, with a tentative D call TRBD2 (6 bases). Matching the DNA end better, TRBJ2-7 makes the J call doubtful. CDR3 size: 12 residues. Germline V gene lookup returns CDR1 MNHNS and CDR2 SASEGT. The CDR3 protein is CASSLEGYEQYF. The CDR3 DNA is TGTGCCAGCAGTCTGGAGGGTTACGAGCAGTACTTC.

The rearrangement uses TRBV4-1 and TRBJ1-4; the D is unclear. The CDR3 runs 16 residues. CDR1 and CDR2 (germline): MGHRA, YSYEKL. With 3 bases removed from V and 0 bases from J, the gap between germline ends came to 11 bases. This chain's CDR3 is CASSHKNSATNEKLFF. In DNA form, the CDR3 reads TGCGCCAGCAGCCACAAAAACAGTGCAACTAATGAAAAACTGTTTTTT.

The chain combines TRBV5-1 with TRBJ2-7, with 8 positions matching TRBD2. CDR1 is SGHRS and CDR2 is YFSETQ in the germline V gene. The CDR3 loop spans 16 amino acids. Trimming removed 1 base from V and 5 bases from J; junction bases left unmatched: 11. Here the CDR3 DNA reads TGCGCCAGCAGCTTGACAGTTTCCGCGGGAGGTGACGAGCAGTACTTC. As protein: CASSLTVSAGGDEQYF.

This clone was found a few times. The chain carries TRBV2 and TRBJ2-3, with 12 bases matching TRBD1. The CDR3 is made up of 18 amino acids. Trimming removed 7 bases from V and 0 bases from J; junction bases left unmatched: 11. The V gene's germline CDR1 is SNHLY and CDR2 FYNNEI. The CDR3 DNA is TGTGCCAGCATTACCGGGACAGGGGGCCCCCTAAGCACAGATACGCAGTATTTT. Its translation: CASITGTGGPLSTDTQYF. The full variable domain, rest sourced from reference TRBV2 and TRBJ2-3, is EPEVTQTPSHQVTQMGQEVILRCVPISNHLYFYWYRQILGQKVEFLVSFYNNEISEKSEIFDDQFSVERPDGSNFTLKIRSTKLEDSAMYFCASITGTGGPLSTDTQYFGPGTRLTVL.

The CDR3 sequence is CASSSSGGPNTGELFF. In DNA form, the CDR3 reads TGTGCCAGTTCATCTAGCGGGGGCCCGAACACCGGGGAGCTGTTTTTT. The rearrangement uses TRBV19 and TRBJ2-2, with 10 bases lining up with TRBD2. The ends lost 8 bases at V and 0 bases at J; junction bases unmatched: 6. This CDR3 has 16 amino acids. CDR1 and CDR2 from the germline V gene are LNHDA and SQIVND (reference sequence).

The chain carries TRBV27 and TRBJ1-2, with D tentatively TRBD1 (5 bases). V was clipped by 4 bases and J by 2 bases, with 17 bases between them. Germline V gene sequence: CDR1 MNHEY, CDR2 SMNVEV (reference sequence). The CDR3 runs 16 residues. In nucleotides, the CDR3 is TGTGCCAGCAGTTATTATCGGCAGGGCCGCAACTATGGCTACACCTTC. Translating it yields CASSYYRQGRNYGYTF.

The CDR3 DNA is TGCGCCAGCAGCACTTTAGACAGTGCGATCAACTCTGGAAACACCATATATTTT. Translating gives CASSTLDSAINSGNTIYF. The chain recombines TRBV5-1 with TRBJ1-3; a weak D match, TRBD1 (5 bases). CDR1 is SGHRS, CDR2 YFSETQ, per germline. CDR3 length equals 18 residues. With 4 bases removed from V and 0 bases from J, the gap between germline ends came to 20 bases.

This chain links TRBV15 with TRBJ2-2; D is possibly TRBD1 (5 bases). CDR1 and CDR2 (germline): LNHNV, YYDKDF (reference sequence). V was trimmed by 5 bases and J by 1 base, leaving 11 bases between them. The CDR3 totals 15 residues. The chain's CDR3 is CATSGALLNTGELFF. As DNA, the CDR3 is TGTGCCACCAGCGGGGCGCTGCTGAACACCGGGGAGCTGTTTTTT.

V is TRBV19 and J is TRBJ1-4, with D tentatively TRBD1 (5 bases). Germline V gene lookup returns CDR1 LNHDA and CDR2 SQIVND (reference sequence). Trimming stripped 3 bases from V and 10 bases from J, with 12 bases between. This CDR3 is 13 amino acids long. The CDR3 region has the DNA TGTGCCAGTAGTATCCAGGGAGGCCCAAAACTGTTTTTT. This gives the protein CASSIQGGPKLFF.

The V and J genes are TRBV30 and TRBJ2-2, with 14 bases identical to TRBD2. V shed 7 bases and J 1 base; nucleotides not matched to a gene: 8. CDR1 GTSNPN and CDR2 SVGIG come from the germline V gene (reference sequence). The CDR3 contains 17 residues. As DNA, the CDR3 is TGTGCCTCCCCTGGACTAGCGGGAGGTCGGAACACCGGGGAGCTGTTTTTT. It yields the protein CASPGLAGGRNTGELFF.

This rearrangement joins TRBV5-1 to TRBJ2-1; TRBD2 is a possible D gene (6 bases). Germline CDR1 SGHRS, CDR2 YFSETQ. CDR3 length equals 14 residues. Trimming removed 2 bases at V and 7 bases at J, with 13 bases between. Here the CDR3 DNA reads TGCGCCAGCAGCTTCCATAACGGGGGAAATGAGCAGTTCTTC. Amino acids: CASSFHNGGNEQFF.

Concerning this clone itself: Other nucleotide sequences from this sample produce the same CDR3. The CDR3 reads CAWSALSAGGGSLETQYF. In nucleotides, the CDR3 is TGTGCCTGGAGCGCTCTATCGGCCGGCGGGGGGTCATTGGAGACCCAGTACTTC. V and J are TRBV30 and TRBJ2-5; TRBD2 aligns across 8 bases. The CDR3 has 18 residues. The germline V gene encodes CDR1 GTSNPN and CDR2 SVGIG (reference sequence). J gave up 5 bases and V 3 bases, and 20 bases lay outside the gene matches. The full variable domain, its missing parts supplied by reference TRBV30 and TRBJ2-5, is SQTIHQWPATLVQPVGSPLSLECTVEGTSNPNLYWYRQAAGRGLQLLFYSVGIGQISSEVPQNLSASRPQDRQFILSSKKLLLSDSGFYLCAWSALSAGGGSLETQYFGPGTRLLVL.

The J gene is TRBJ2-7, the V gene TRBV28; possible D gene TRBD1, 7 bases. The CDR3 is 14 amino acids. Trimming took 3 bases from V and 2 from J, leaving 11 bases between them. Germline loops: CDR1 MDHEN, CDR2 SYDVKM. The CDR3 region is CASSLGRGAYEQYF. CDR3 nucleotides: TGTGCCAGCAGTTTGGGCAGGGGGGCCTACGAGCAGTACTTC. The full variable domain, its missing parts supplied by reference TRBV28 and TRBJ2-7, is DVKVTQSSRYLVKRTGEKVFLECVQDMDHENMFWYRQDPGLGLRLIYFSYDVKMKEKGDIPEGYSVSREKKERFSLILESASTNQTSMYLCASSLGRGAYEQYFGPGTRLTVT.

This chain links TRBV10-1 with TRBJ2-3, with 9 bases that match TRBD2. From germline, CDR1 is WNHNN and CDR2 SYGVQD (reference sequence). J lost 7 bases, V lost 6 bases, and 8 bases had no gene match. The CDR3 sequence is 14 residues long. The CDR3 reads CASSGSSGAYTQYF. The CDR3 DNA sequence: TGCGCCAGCAGCGGTTCTAGCGGGGCATATACGCAGTATTTT.